The next 18 T cell receptor beta chains were all read from a single sample in a study of blood T cell repertoires in COVID-19. Using immunoSEQ multiplex PCR, the repertoire was profiled, and TCRdb retains in-frame clones only, with some absent. The sample lists approximately 150,000 clones, approximately 86% occurring once. The sequenced sample was peripheral blood. The receptors shown here come from a woman aged 45-65 years with acute or convalescent COVID-19.

This chain links TRBV7-2 with TRBJ1-3; TRBD1 might be the D (5 bases). This CDR3 is 18 amino acids long. V was cut by 1 base and J by 2 bases, with 18 bases left in between. Looked up from germline, CDR1 is SGHTA and CDR2 is FQGNSA. This chain's CDR3 is CASSLVPPGGVAGNTIYF. The CDR3 DNA reads as TGTGCCAGCAGCTTAGTACCCCCGGGAGGGGTAGCTGGAAACACCATATATTTT.

The CDR3 spells CAISVSQKNTEAFF. The CDR3 nucleotides read TGTGCCATCAGTGTCTCTCAGAAGAACACTGAAGCTTTCTTT. The J gene is TRBJ1-1, the V gene TRBV10-3; D is unresolved. V was pared by 4 bases and J by 1 base, with 10 bases between. Per germline, CDR1 ENHRY and CDR2 SYGVKD. This CDR3 has 14 residues.

CDR3 sequence: CASRATGGLNTEAFF. CDR3 bases: TGTGCCAGCAGAGCGACAGGGGGCTTGAACACTGAAGCTTTCTTT. This chain links TRBV2 with TRBJ1-1; TRBD1 agrees at 10 bases. V gave up 6 bases and J gave up 0 bases; unmatched junction bases: 4. From germline, CDR1 is SNHLY and CDR2 FYNNEI. The CDR3 contains 15 residues.

The rearrangement links TRBV6-6 to TRBJ2-7, with TRBD2 identical over 12 bases. Germline-derived CDR1 and CDR2 are MNHNY and SVGAGI (reference sequence). V lost 2 bases to trimming and J lost 1 base; unmatched junction nucleotides: 3. The CDR3 is made up of 16 amino acids. CDR3 in DNA: TGTGCCAGCAGTTACCCAGGACTAGCGGGGTCCTACGAGCAGTACTTC. Translated: CASSYPGLAGSYEQYF.

The rearrangement uses TRBV4-3 and TRBJ2-1; 11 bases are shared with TRBD2. The CDR3 is 17 residues long. The trim removed 0 bases at V and 3 bases at J, leaving 4 bases unmatched. Germline CDR1 is LGHNA and CDR2 is YSLEER. The CDR3 DNA reads TGCGCCAGCAGCCAAGAGCTAGCGGGGGGCAACTACAATGAGCAGTTCTTC. It yields the protein CASSQELAGGNYNEQFF.

Here the CDR3 DNA reads TGTGCCAGCTCACCAACCGGGACAGGGGTCACCGGGGAGCTGTTTTTT. Its protein product is CASSPTGTGVTGELFF. The V and J genes are TRBV18 and TRBJ2-2, with 10 bases matching TRBD1. V lost 2 bases, J lost 4 bases, and 4 bases stayed unmatched. This CDR3 has 16 amino acids. Germline V lookup: CDR1 KGHSH, CDR2 LQKENI.

In its sample, this clone was seen a few times. The V and J genes are TRBV6-5 and TRBJ1-1; TRBD1 agrees at 7 bases. The CDR3 has 14 residues. Germline V CDR1 and CDR2: MNHEY, SVGAGI. J gave up 5 bases and V 4 bases, and 7 bases lay outside the gene matches. The CDR3 DNA reads TGTGCCAGCAGTTTGTCAGGGGGTAGGACTGAAGCTTTCTTT. Protein product: CASSLSGGRTEAFF.

The chain joins TRBV6-5 to TRBJ1-1; D is uncertain. The V end lost 6 bases, the J end lost 2 bases, and 16 bases lay between the germline ends. The CDR3 runs 15 residues. Germline V gene lookup returns CDR1 MNHEY and CDR2 SVGAGI. The CDR3 DNA reads as TGTGCCAGCAGGTTCGGGTCAGACCTTAACACTGAAGCTTTCTTT. It specifies CASRFGSDLNTEAFF.

CDR3 region: CASRETGGDYGYTF. In DNA form, the CDR3 reads TGTGCCAGTAGAGAGACAGGGGGCGACTATGGCTACACCTTC. V and J are TRBV19 and TRBJ1-2; 10 bases are a match to TRBD1. The CDR3 sequence is 14 residues long. Germline assignment: CDR1 LNHDA and CDR2 SQIVND (reference sequence). Trimming removed 6 bases from V and 3 bases from J; junction bases left unmatched: 4.

V and J are TRBV5-6 and TRBJ1-1; TRBD1 might be the D (5 bases). Trimming removed 1 base at V and 10 bases at J, with 23 bases between. The CDR3 totals 16 residues. Germline-derived CDR1 and CDR2 are SGHDT and YYEEEE. CDR3 sequence: CASSLNFGANPRGAFF. The CDR3 DNA sequence: TGTGCCAGCAGCTTGAATTTTGGGGCTAATCCAAGAGGAGCTTTCTTT.

The CDR3 protein is CASRQLGANVLTF. CDR3 DNA: TGTGCCAGCCGACAGCTTGGGGCCAACGTCCTGACTTTC. The chain carries TRBV11-3 and TRBJ2-6; D might be TRBD1 (5 bases). The V end lost 8 bases, the J end lost 3 bases, and 8 bases lay between the germline ends. Germline CDR1 is SGHNT and CDR2 is YENEEA. This CDR3 spans 13 amino acids.

V is TRBV10-3 and J is TRBJ2-7, with unresolved D. The germline CDR1 and CDR2 sequences are ENHRY and SYGVKD. V was trimmed by 3 bases and J by 0 bases, leaving 9 bases between them. The CDR3 has 14 residues. CDR3 sequence: CAISDLEASYEQYF. Written as DNA, the CDR3 is TGTGCCATCAGTGACCTCGAGGCCTCCTACGAGCAGTACTTC.

This sequence joins TRBV20-1 and TRBJ2-3; D is possibly TRBD1 (6 bases). With 2 bases removed from V and 6 bases from J, the gap between germline ends came to 6 bases. This CDR3 has 11 amino acids. Germline V gene sequence: CDR1 DFQATT, CDR2 SNEGSKA (reference sequence). The CDR3 coding sequence is TGCAGTGCTAGACAGGGGGATACGCAGTATTTT. The encoded protein is CSARQGDTQYF.

CDR3 sequence: CASSQNLYGYTF. The CDR3 nucleotides read TGTGCCAGCAGCCAAAACTTGTATGGCTACACCTTC. V usage is TRBV11-3 and J usage is TRBJ1-2; D gene unclear. The CDR3 loop spans 12 amino acids. V lost 5 bases and J 5 bases, leaving 9 bases between the germline ends. Germline V gene data show CDR1 as SGHNT and CDR2 as YENEEA.

This clone has a handful of counts. This chain connects TRBV5-6 to TRBJ2-7; TRBD2 is a possible D gene (5 bases). The V end was cut by 3 bases, the J end by 2 bases, with 18 bases between. The CDR3 loop spans 16 amino acids. The germline gives CDR1 SGHDT, CDR2 YYEEEE. DNA for the CDR3: TGTGCCAGCAGCTCTTACTCGGGGTATACCACCTACGAGCAGTACTTC. Translated: CASSSYSGYTTYEQYF.

This clone has only a few counts. The CDR3 loop reads CASSQSRNSPGGDTEAFF. In DNA form, the CDR3 reads TGCGCCAGCAGTCAATCCCGAAATTCCCCAGGGGGCGACACTGAAGCTTTCTTT. V is TRBV23-1 and J is TRBJ1-1, with 8 nucleotides matching TRBD1. Being an ORF, TRBV23-1 has a function that is uncertain. The CDR3 totals 18 residues. V lost 0 bases to trimming and J lost 3 bases; unmatched junction nucleotides: 12.

The gene calls are TRBV7-8 and TRBJ2-7; 10 bases are a match to TRBD2. Germline CDR1 and CDR2: SGHVS and FQNEAQ. Losses at the gene ends were 1 base for V and 4 bases for J; bases not matched to a gene: 7. The CDR3 sequence is 16 residues long. This CDR3 is CASSLGPLAGIYEQYF. The CDR3 nucleotides are TGTGCCAGCAGCTTAGGGCCACTAGCGGGGATATACGAGCAGTACTTC. Using reference TRBV7-8 and TRBJ2-7 for the parts outside the CDR3, the full variable domain is GAGVSQSPRYKVAKRGQDVALRCDPISGHVSLFWYQQALGQGPEFLTYFQNEAQLDKSGLPSDRFFAERPEGSVSTLKIQRTQQEDSAVYLCASSLGPLAGIYEQYFGPGTRLTVT.

The rearrangement links TRBV6-5 to TRBJ2-5; TRBD2 matches at 10 bases. CDR3 length equals 13 residues. V dropped 7 bases and J dropped 5; count of bases not matched to a gene: 4. Germline V lookup: CDR1 MNHEY, CDR2 SVGAGI. The CDR3 region is CASTWTSGETQYF. Written as DNA, the CDR3 is TGTGCCAGCACCTGGACTAGCGGCGAGACCCAGTACTTC.